This TCR beta chain was sequenced in a study of identical twins. General study results and limits: The study found excess low generation probability among twin-shared out-of-frame alpha sequences.

This clonotype appeared many times. What it binds is not known. TCRdb ran MiXCR on the 5' RACE reads and lists one entry per CDR3 protein. Found here are around 370,000 distinct CDR3 sequences, about 10% of them singletons; the top ten hold 8.5% to 10%. Material: naive T cells sorted from blood. The sequence derives from a woman aged 50 to 60 in good health.

DNA for the CDR3: TGTGCCACCAAATCCCGGGACAACTCCTACGAGCAGTACTTC. Translating gives CATKSRDNSYEQYF. The chain combines TRBV12-3 or TRBV12-4 with TRBJ2-7; D possibly corresponds to TRBD1 (6 bases). V was shortened by 10 bases and J by 0 bases, with 16 bases between the two germline ends. The CDR3 is made up of 14 amino acids.